The clone carrying this TCR beta chain was recorded many times. The antigen remains unidentified. The CDR3 is made up of 16 amino acids. The V and J ends lost 4 bases and 0 bases respectively, with 15 bases between them. CDR1 is LGHDT, CDR2 YNNKEL, per germline (reference sequence). This record comes from a study of T cells in Graves' hyperthyroidism and ophthalmopathy. Background on the study: The blood sample was taken at first diagnosis, before treatment began.

TCR beta CDR3 region amplification was performed from RNA transcripts. Using the HTBI primer set, a first-round RT-PCR was run on the TCR CDR3. TCRdb itself ran the multiplex PCR reads through MiXCR, one entry per CDR3 protein. Among a few hundred thousand distinct CDR3 sequences listed, roughly 20% were seen once. Points from the study as a whole: Prediction of ophthalmopathy progression came a median around 7.1 months pre-onset. The blood repertoire included most of the expanded thyroid clonotypes above 0.001. A model of 13 V-J pairs discriminated ophthalmopathy from stable hyperthyroidism.

The sequence was collected from a middle-aged man with Graves' ophthalmopathy. V and J are TRBV3-1 and TRBJ2-5; D may match TRBD1 or TRBD2 (6 bases each). Sequenced sample: blood. The CDR3 bases are TGTGCCAGCAGCCTGCGGGACACCCAGTACCAAGAGACCCAGTACTTC. The encoded protein is CASSLRDTQYQETQYF.